This is a list of T cell receptor beta chains from one sample in a study of beta chain features in type 1 diabetes. Sequencing was performed with immunoSEQ multiplex PCR; in TCRdb, only in-frame clones are kept and a portion is missing. The repertoire holds some 360,000 clones, with about 20% as singletons. Material: naive CD4+ T cells from blood. These receptors were collected from a woman aged 18 to 35 in good health. CDR3s include the opening cysteine and the closing phenylalanine or tryptophan. Fields, in order: clone size, J gene, D gene, V gene, CDR3 DNA, CDR3 protein. The D gene is left open where the match is weak. Clone size appears in some rows only: once, few, many, or a class for an expanded clone.

few TRBJ1-1 . TRBV30 TGTGCCTGGAGTAACGGTGGCAGCGGCGGGACTGAAGCTTTCTTT CAWSNGGSGGTEAFF
. TRBJ2-5 . TRBV7-2 TGTGCCAGCAGCTTCTTAAGCGAACAAGAGACCCAGTACTTC CASSFLSEQETQYF
few TRBJ2-7 . TRBV5-6 TGTGCCAGCAGCTTGACCCAACAGGGTATGTACGAGCAGTACTTC CASSLTQQGMYEQYF
. TRBJ2-7 . TRBV6-5 TGTGCCAGCAGTTACGGCGGGGCCTCCTACGAGCAGTACTTC CASSYGGASYEQYF
. TRBJ2-7 TRBD1 TRBV5-6 TGTGCCAGCAGCTTACCGGGACAGGGGACAGGCTACGAGCAGTACTTC CASSLPGQGTGYEQYF
few TRBJ2-6 . TRBV7-9 TGTGCCAGCAGCACCTTTACAGGAACTGGGGCCAACGTCCTGACTTTC CASSTFTGTGANVLTF
few TRBJ1-5 . TRBV2 TGTGCCAGCAGTGAAGCCTGGGGGGGCGAGGTTAAGCAGCCCCAGCATTTT CASSEAWGGEVKQPQHF
few TRBJ2-3 . TRBV6-5 TGTGCCAGCAGTTACGATAGCGGACTCCGAACAGATACGCAGTATTTT CASSYDSGLRTDTQYF
. TRBJ2-3 TRBD2 TRBV5-1 TGCGCCAGCAGCTTCGCAGCGGGAACAGATACGCAGTATTTT CASSFAAGTDTQYF
. TRBJ2-7 TRBD1 TRBV5-1 TGCGCCAGCAGCCTTGACGGACAGGGGGCCTACGAGCAGTACTTC CASSLDGQGAYEQYF
. TRBJ2-1 TRBD2 TRBV7-2 TGTGCCAGCAGCTTTTCTAGCGGGAGTGAGCAGTTCTTC CASSFSSGSEQFF
few TRBJ2-5 . TRBV5-1 TGCGCCAGCAGCTTGGGGCGGCCCAAAGAGACCCAGTACTTC CASSLGRPKETQYF
few TRBJ1-2 TRBD1 TRBV19 TGTGCCAGTAGTCCCTGGGACAGGGGGCAACGCTATGGCTACACCTTC CASSPWDRGQRYGYTF
few TRBJ1-4 . TRBV5-4 TGTGCCAGCAGCAGGGGAATAAACGAAAAACTGTTTTTT CASSRGINEKLFF
. TRBJ1-2 TRBD1 TRBV4-2 TGTGCCAGCAGCCAAACAGGGGAGAATGGCTACACCTTC CASSQTGENGYTF
few TRBJ2-1 TRBD1 TRBV30 TGTGCCTGGAGTGTTGGTGACAGGGTGAGGAATGAGCAGTTCTTC CAWSVGDRVRNEQFF
few TRBJ2-7 TRBD2 TRBV29-1 TGCAGCGTTGATGCTAGCGGGAGCTACGAGCAGTACTTC CSVDASGSYEQYF
. TRBJ1-2 TRBD1 TRBV18 TGTGCCAGCTCACGGGACAGGGTAGACTATGGCTACACCTTC CASSRDRVDYGYTF
. TRBJ2-1 . TRBV25-1 TGTGCCAGCAGTCCTTTTCATGAGCAGTTCTTC CASSPFHEQFF
few TRBJ1-2 TRBD1 TRBV29-1 TGCAGCGTTGGACAGGGGCTGTATGGCTACACCTTC CSVGQGLYGYTF
. TRBJ1-5 . TRBV7-2 TGTGCCAGCAGCTTAGGGAGAGGAACCAATCAGCCCCAGCATTTT CASSLGRGTNQPQHF
few TRBJ2-5 . TRBV6-5 TGTGCCAGCAGTCCCCCAACAGGGTCATTAGAGACCCAGTACTTC CASSPPTGSLETQYF
few TRBJ1-1 TRBD1 TRBV30 TGTGCCTGGAGTAAACAGGGGGGCACTGAAGCTTTCTTT CAWSKQGGTEAFF
. TRBJ2-1 TRBD2 TRBV5-4 TGTGCCAGCAGCTTGGTGAGCGGGGGGGGATCCTACAATGAGCAGTTCTTC CASSLVSGGGSYNEQFF
. TRBJ1-1 . TRBV25-1 TGTGCCAGCAGTGAATTCACAGGGAACACTGAAGCTTTCTTT CASSEFTGNTEAFF
. TRBJ1-1 . TRBV4-3 TGCGCCAGCAGCCAAACAGTTGTCGGCACTGAAGCTTTCTTT CASSQTVVGTEAFF
. TRBJ1-5 . TRBV15 TGTGCCACCAGCAGAGTCGACAGACGCAATCAGCCCCAGCATTTT CATSRVDRRNQPQHF
. TRBJ1-2 TRBD1 TRBV29-1 TGCAGCGTTGAAGTTCAGGGGGATGGCTACACCTTC CSVEVQGDGYTF
. TRBJ2-2 TRBD2 TRBV2 TGTGCCAGCAGGCAGGCTAGCGGGAGCGGCGGGGAGCTGTTTTTT CASRQASGSGGELFF
. TRBJ1-6 TRBD1 TRBV10-3 TGTGCCATCAGTCCCACCGGGACAGGGGAGTATTCACCCCTCCACTTT CAISPTGTGEYSPLHF
. TRBJ1-4 TRBD1 TRBV4-1 TGCGCCAGCAGCCCTCTGACAGGGGGTTATGAAAAACTGTTTTTT CASSPLTGGYEKLFF
few TRBJ2-3 . TRBV7-9 TGTGCCAGCAGCTCAGTTGATACGCAGTATTTT CASSSVDTQYF
few TRBJ2-1 TRBD2 TRBV7-9 TGTGCCAGCAGCCCCTGGACTAGCGGGAACTACAATGAGCAGTTCTTC CASSPWTSGNYNEQFF
. TRBJ1-6 . TRBV12-5 TGTGCTAGTGGTTTGGTACATGACAGGACAAATTCACCCCTCCACTTT CASGLVHDRTNSPLHF
. TRBJ2-1 TRBD1 TRBV27 TGTGCCAGCACTCCAGACAGGGGGGACAATGAGCAGTTCTTC CASTPDRGDNEQFF
once TRBJ2-2 . TRBV2 TGTGCCAGCAGTGTTAGTAGCCGGGGTTCCGGGGAGCTGTTTTTT CASSVSSRGSGELFF
few TRBJ2-1 . TRBV6-5 TGTGCCAGCAGCCCTGAGAGGGGGACCCACAATGAGCAGTTCTTC CASSPERGTHNEQFF
few TRBJ2-5 . TRBV18 TGTGCCAGCTCACCGGAGGCCAAGACCCAGTACTTC CASSPEAKTQYF
few TRBJ2-7 . TRBV30 TGTGCCTGGAGTTTCAGGGGCTCCTACGAGCAGTACTTC CAWSFRGSYEQYF
few TRBJ2-7 TRBD2 TRBV30 TGTGCCTGGATCCCCGAAGCGGGAGGGCGCGAGCAGTACTTC CAWIPEAGGREQYF
. TRBJ2-1 . TRBV6-6 TGTGCCAGCAGTTACCCTCAGGGGTCCGGCAATGAGCAGTTCTTC CASSYPQGSGNEQFF